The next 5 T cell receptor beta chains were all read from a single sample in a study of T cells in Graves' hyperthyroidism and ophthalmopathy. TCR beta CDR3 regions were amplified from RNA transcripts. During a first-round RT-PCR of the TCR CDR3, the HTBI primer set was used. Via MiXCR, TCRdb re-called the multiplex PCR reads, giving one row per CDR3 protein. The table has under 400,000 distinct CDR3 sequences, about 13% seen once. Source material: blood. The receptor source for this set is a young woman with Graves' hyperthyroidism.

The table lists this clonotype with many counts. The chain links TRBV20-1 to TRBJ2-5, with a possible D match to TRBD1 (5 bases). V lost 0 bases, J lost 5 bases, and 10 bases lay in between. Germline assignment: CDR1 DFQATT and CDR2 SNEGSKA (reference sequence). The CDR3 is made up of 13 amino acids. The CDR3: CSARDVKGETQYF. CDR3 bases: TGCAGTGCTAGAGATGTTAAGGGGGAGACCCAGTACTTC.

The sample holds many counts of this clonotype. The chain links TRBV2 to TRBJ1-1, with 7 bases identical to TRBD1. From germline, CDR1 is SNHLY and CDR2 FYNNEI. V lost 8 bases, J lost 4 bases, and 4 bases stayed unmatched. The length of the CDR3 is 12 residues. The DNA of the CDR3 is TGTGCCAGCGGAAGGACAGGCACTGAAGCTTTCTTT. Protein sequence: CASGRTGTEAFF.

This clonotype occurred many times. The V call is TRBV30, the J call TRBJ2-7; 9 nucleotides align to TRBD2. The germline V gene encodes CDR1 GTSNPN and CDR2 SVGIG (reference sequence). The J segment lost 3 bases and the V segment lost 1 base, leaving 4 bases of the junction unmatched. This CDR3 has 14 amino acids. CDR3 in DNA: TGTGCCTGGAGTGGGCTAGCGGGAAACTACGAGCAGTACTTC. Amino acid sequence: CAWSGLAGNYEQYF.

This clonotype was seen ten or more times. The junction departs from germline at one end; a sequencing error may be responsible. The CDR3 DNA sequence: TGTGCCAGCAGCTTAGGACAGGGCGGTGAAAAACTGTTTTTT. This translates into CASSLGQGGEKLFF. V is TRBV5-1 and J is TRBJ1-4; 8 positions agree with TRBD1. CDR1 SGHRS and CDR2 YFSETQ come from the germline V gene. There are 14 residues in the CDR3.

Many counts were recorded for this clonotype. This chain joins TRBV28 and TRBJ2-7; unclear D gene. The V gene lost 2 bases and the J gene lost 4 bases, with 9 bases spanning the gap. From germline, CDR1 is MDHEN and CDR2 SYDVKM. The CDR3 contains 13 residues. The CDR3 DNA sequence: TGTGCCAGCAGTTTACCCCCCCCGTACGAGCAGTACTTC. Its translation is CASSLPPPYEQYF.